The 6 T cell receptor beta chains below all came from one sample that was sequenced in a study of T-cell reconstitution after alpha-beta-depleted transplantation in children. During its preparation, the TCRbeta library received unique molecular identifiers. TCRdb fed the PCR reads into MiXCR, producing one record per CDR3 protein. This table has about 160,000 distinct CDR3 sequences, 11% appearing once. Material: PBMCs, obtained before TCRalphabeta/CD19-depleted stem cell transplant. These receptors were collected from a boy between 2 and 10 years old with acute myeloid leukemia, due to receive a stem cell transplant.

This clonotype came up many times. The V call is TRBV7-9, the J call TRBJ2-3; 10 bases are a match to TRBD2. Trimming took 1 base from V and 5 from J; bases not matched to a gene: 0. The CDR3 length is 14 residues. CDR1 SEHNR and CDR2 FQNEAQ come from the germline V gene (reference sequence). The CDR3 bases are TGTGCCAGCAGCTTAGGGACTAGCGGAGATACGCAGTATTTT. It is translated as CASSLGTSGDTQYF.

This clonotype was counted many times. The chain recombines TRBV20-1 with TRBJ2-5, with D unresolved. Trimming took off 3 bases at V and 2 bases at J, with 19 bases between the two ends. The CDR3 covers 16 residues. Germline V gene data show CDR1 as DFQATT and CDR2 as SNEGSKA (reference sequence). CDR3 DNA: TGCAGTGCTAGCCATGGCAGGCTGCTGACTCAAGAGACCCAGTACTTC. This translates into CSASHGRLLTQETQYF.

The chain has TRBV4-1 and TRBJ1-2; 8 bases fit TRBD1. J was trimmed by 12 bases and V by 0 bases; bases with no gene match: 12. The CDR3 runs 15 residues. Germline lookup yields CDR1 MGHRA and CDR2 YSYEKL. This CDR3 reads CASSQEYVTGVRDTF. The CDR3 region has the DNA TGCGCCAGCAGCCAAGAGTACGTGACAGGGGTCCGCGACACCTTC.

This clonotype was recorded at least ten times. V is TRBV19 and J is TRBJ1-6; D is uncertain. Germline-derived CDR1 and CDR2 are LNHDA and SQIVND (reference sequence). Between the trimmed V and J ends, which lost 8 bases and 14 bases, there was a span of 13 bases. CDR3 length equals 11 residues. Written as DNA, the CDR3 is TGTGCCAGTCGTTTGGGCTCGACCCTCCACTTT. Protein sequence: CASRLGSTLHF.

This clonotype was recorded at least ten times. CDR3 nucleotides: TGCAGTGCTAACCGCCCCGGGACGGGTAATGAAAAACTGTTTTTT. Translation: CSANRPGTGNEKLFF. The chain joins TRBV20-1 to TRBJ1-4, with a tentative D call TRBD1 (5 bases). The CDR3 is 15 amino acids. Germline values: CDR1 DFQATT, CDR2 SNEGSKA (reference sequence). Trimming removed 4 bases from V and 4 bases from J, with 16 bases in between.

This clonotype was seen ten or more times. The CDR3 sequence is CASSLFGHPITEAFF. The CDR3 bases are TGTGCCAGCAGTTTATTTGGACACCCGATCACTGAAGCTTTCTTT. The J gene is TRBJ1-1, the V gene TRBV27; the D gene is possibly TRBD1 (5 bases). The CDR3 spans 15 residues. Germline CDR1 MNHEY, CDR2 SMNVEV (reference sequence). Trimming stripped 1 base from V and 4 bases from J, with 13 bases between.